This TCR beta chain was identified during a study of shared T cell receptors in the human thymus. V was pared by 3 bases and J by 6 bases, with 12 bases between. The CDR3 covers 14 residues. Per the germline V gene, CDR1 is MGHRA and CDR2 is YSYEKL. Data came from immunoSEQ multiplex PCR; TCRdb stores just in-frame clones and leaves some out. Of roughly 560,000 clones detected, around 78% appear once; the ten largest clones hold 0.01% to 0.015%. This sample also appeared in a second study, on human thymus T cells. From that second work: Congenital heart defects were the reason for the corrective surgery that the donors, healthy Finnish infants, were having. Seemingly biased V and J gene usage marked thymic and blood repertoires. Thymic TCR repertoires of unrelated people reportedly overlapped highly.

V usage is TRBV4-1 and J usage is TRBJ1-5; D ambiguous. The sample comprised thymocytes. The sequence was obtained from a boy younger than two with a congenital heart defect. CDR3 amino acids: CASSQKDYIQPQHF. The DNA of the CDR3 is TGCGCCAGCAGCCAGAAGGACTATATTCAGCCCCAGCATTTT.